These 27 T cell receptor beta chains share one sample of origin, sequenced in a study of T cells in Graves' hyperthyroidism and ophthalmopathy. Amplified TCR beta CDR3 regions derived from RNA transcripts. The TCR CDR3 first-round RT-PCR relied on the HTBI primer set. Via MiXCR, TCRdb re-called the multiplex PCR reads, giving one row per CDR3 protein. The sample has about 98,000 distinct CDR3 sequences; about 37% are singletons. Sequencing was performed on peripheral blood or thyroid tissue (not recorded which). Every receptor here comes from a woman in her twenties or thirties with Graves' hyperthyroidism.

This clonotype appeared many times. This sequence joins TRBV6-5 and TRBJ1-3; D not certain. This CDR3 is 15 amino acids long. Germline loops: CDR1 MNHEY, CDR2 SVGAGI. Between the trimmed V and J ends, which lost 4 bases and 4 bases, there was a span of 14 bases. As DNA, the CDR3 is TGTGCCAGCAGTTCGGGTCCCGTGTGGGGAAACACCATATATTTT. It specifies CASSSGPVWGNTIYF.

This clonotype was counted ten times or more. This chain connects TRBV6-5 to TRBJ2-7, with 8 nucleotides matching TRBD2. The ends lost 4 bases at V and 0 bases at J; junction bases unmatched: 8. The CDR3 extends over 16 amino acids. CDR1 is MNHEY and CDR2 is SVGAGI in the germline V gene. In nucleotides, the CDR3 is TGTGCCAGCAGTTCCGGGAGGGTGTACAGCTCCTACGAGCAGTACTTC. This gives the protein CASSSGRVYSSYEQYF.

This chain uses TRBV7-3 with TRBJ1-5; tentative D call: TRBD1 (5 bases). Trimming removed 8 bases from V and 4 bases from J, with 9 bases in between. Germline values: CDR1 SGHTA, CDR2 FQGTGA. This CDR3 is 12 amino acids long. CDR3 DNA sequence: TGTGCCAGCGGGGACGGGAATCAGCCCCAGCATTTT. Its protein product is CASGDGNQPQHF.

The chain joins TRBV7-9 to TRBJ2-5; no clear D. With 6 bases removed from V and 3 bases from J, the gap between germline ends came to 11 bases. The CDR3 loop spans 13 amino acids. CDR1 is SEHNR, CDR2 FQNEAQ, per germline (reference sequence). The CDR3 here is CASSRDTKETQYF. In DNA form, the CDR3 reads TGTGCCAGCAGTCGAGACACCAAAGAGACCCAGTACTTC.

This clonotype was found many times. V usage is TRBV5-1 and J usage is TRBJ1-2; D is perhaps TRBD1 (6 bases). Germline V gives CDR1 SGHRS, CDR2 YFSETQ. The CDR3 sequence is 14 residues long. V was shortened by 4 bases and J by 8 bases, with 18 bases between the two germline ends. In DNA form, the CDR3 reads TGCGCCAGCAGCAACCTCCAGGGGAATAGAGGCTACACCTTC. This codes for CASSNLQGNRGYTF.

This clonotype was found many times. Here the CDR3 reads CASSSPGYGYTF. The CDR3 DNA reads as TGTGCCAGCAGTTCCCCCGGATATGGCTACACCTTC. J is TRBJ1-2 and V is TRBV28; D ambiguous. The CDR3 extends over 12 amino acids. The V gene lost 4 bases and the J gene lost 5 bases, with 8 bases spanning the gap. CDR1 is MDHEN and CDR2 is SYDVKM in the germline V gene.

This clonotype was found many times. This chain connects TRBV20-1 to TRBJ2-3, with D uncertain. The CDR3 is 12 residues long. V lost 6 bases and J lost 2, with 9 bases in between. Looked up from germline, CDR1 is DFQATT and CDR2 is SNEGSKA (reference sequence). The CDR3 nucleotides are TGCAGTGCGGTCGACTTCACAGATACGCAGTATTTT. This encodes CSAVDFTDTQYF.

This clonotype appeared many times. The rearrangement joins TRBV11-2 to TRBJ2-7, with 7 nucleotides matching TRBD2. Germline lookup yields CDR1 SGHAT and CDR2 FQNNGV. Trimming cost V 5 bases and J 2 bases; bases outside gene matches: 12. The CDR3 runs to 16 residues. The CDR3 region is CASSAWGGWGAYEQYF. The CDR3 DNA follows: TGTGCCAGCAGCGCATGGGGGGGTTGGGGGGCCTACGAGCAGTACTTC.

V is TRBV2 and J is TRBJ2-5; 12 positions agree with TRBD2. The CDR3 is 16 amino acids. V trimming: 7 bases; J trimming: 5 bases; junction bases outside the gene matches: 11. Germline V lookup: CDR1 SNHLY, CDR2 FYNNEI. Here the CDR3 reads CASKRTSGNTGETQYF. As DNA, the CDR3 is TGTGCCAGCAAAAGGACTAGCGGGAACACCGGGGAGACCCAGTACTTC.

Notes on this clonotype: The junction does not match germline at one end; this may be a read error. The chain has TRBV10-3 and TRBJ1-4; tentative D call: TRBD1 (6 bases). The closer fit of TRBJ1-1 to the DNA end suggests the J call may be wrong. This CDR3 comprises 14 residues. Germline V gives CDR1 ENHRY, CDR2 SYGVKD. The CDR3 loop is CAISAPGANAEAFF. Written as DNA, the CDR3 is TGTGCCATCAGTGCCCCGGGGGCGAACGCTGAGGCTTTCTTT.

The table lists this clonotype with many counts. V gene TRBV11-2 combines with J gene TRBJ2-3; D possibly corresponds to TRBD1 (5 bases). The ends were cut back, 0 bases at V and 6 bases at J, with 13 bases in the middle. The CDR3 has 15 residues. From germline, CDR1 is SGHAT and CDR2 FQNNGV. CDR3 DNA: TGTGCCAGCAGCTTAGAGGAAGGGGTCCGGGATACGCAGTATTTT. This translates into CASSLEEGVRDTQYF.

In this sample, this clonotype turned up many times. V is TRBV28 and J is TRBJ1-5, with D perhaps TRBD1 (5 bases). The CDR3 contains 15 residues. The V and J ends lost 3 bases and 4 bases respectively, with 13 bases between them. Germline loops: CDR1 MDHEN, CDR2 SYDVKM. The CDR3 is CASSLPGIPNQPQHF. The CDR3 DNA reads TGTGCCAGCAGTTTGCCAGGGATACCGAATCAGCCCCAGCATTTT.

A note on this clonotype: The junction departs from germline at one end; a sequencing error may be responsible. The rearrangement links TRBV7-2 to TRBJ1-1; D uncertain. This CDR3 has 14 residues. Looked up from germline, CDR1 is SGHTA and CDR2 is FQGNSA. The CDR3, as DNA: TGTGCTAGCAGCTTAGTCCAACATGGATCTGAAGTTTTCTTT. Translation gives CASSLVQHGSEVFF.

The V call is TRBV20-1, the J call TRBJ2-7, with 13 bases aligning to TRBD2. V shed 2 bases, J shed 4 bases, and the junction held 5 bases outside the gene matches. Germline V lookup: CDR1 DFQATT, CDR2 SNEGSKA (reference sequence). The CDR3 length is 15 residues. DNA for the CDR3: TGCAGTGCTAGAACTACTAGCGGGAGGGGATACGAGCAGTACTTC. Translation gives CSARTTSGRGYEQYF.

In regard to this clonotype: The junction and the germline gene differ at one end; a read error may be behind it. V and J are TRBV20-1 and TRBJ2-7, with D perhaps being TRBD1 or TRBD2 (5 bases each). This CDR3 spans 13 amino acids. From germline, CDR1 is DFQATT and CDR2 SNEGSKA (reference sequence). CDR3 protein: CSARGDLVPEQCF. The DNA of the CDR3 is TGCAGTGCTAGAGGGGACCTTGTACCCGAGCAGTGCTTC.

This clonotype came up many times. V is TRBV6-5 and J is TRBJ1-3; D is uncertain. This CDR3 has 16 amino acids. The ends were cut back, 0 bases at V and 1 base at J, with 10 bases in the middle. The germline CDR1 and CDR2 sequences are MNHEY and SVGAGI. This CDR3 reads CASSYSGLRSGNTIYF. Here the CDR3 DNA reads TGTGCCAGCAGTTACTCCGGATTAAGGTCTGGAAACACCATATATTTT.

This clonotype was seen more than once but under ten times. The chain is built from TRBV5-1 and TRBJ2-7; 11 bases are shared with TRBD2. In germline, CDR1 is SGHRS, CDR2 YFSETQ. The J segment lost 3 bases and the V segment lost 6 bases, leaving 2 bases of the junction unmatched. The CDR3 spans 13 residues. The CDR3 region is CASTGLAVYEQYF. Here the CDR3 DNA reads TGCGCCAGCACGGGACTAGCGGTCTACGAGCAGTACTTC.

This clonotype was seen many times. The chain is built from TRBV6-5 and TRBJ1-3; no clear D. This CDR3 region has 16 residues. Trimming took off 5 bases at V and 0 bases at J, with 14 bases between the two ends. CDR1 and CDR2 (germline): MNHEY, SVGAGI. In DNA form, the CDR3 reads TGTGCCAGCAGTAAGGGAGGTCCGAGCTCTGGAAACACCATATATTTT. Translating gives CASSKGGPSSGNTIYF.

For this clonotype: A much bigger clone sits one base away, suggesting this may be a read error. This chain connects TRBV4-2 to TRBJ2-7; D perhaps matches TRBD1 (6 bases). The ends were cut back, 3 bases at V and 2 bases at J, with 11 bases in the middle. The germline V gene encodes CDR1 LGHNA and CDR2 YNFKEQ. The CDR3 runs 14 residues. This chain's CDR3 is CASSQVQGTYEQYF. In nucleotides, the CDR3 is TGTGCCAGCAGCCAGGTACAGGGCACCTACGAGCAGTACTTC.

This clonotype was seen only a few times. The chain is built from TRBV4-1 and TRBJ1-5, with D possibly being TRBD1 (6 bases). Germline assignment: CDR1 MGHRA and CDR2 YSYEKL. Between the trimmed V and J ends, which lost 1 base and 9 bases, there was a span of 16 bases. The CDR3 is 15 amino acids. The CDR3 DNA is TGCGCCAGCAGCCAAGGTAAGCAGGGGTTTGGGCCCCAGCATTTT. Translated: CASSQGKQGFGPQHF.

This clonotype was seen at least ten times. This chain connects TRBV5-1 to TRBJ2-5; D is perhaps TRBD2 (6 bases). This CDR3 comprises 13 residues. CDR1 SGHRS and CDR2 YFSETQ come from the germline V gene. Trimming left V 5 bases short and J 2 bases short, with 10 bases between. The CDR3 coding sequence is TGCGCCAGCAGGGGAGGCTTACAAGAGACCCAGTACTTC. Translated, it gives CASRGGLQETQYF.

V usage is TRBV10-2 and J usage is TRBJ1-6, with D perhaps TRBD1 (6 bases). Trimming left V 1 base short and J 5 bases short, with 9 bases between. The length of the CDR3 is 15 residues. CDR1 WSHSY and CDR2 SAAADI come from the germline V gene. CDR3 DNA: TGCGCCAGCAGTGAGTACCGGGACAATAATTCACCCCTCCACTTT. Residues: CASSEYRDNNSPLHF.

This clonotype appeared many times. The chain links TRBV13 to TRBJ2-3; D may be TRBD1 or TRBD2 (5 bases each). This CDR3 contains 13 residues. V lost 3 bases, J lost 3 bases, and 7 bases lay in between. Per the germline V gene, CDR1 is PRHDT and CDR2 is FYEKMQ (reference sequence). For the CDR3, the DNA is TGTGCCAGCAGCTTTGGGGGAACAGATACGCAGTATTTT. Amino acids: CASSFGGTDTQYF. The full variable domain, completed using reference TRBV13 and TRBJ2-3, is AAGVIQSPRHLIKEKRETATLKCYPIPRHDTVYWYQQGPGQDPQFLISFYEKMQSDKGSIPDRFSAQQFSDYHSELNMSSLELGDSALYFCASSFGGTDTQYFGPGTRLTVL.

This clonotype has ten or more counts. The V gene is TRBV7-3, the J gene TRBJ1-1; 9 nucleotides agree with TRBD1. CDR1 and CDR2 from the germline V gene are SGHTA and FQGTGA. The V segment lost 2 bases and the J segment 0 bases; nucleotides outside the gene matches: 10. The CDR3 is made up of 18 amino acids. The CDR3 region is CASSLDDDRGMLNTEAFF. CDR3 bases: TGTGCCAGCAGCTTAGATGACGACAGGGGGATGTTGAACACTGAAGCTTTCTTT.

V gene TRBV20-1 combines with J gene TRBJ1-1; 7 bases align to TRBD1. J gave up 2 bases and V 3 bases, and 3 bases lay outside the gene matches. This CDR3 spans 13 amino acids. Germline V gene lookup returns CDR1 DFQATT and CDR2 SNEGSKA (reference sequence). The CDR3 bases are TGCAGTGCTAGGGGGGACAGAAACACTGAAGCTTTCTTT. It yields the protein CSARGDRNTEAFF.

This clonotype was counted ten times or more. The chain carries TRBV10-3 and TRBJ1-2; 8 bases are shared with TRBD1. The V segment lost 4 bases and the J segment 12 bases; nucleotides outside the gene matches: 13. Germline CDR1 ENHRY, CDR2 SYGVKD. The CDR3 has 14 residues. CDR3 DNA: TGTGCCATCAGTGGCTCGAGGACAGGGTTTCTTCACACCTTC. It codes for CAISGSRTGFLHTF.

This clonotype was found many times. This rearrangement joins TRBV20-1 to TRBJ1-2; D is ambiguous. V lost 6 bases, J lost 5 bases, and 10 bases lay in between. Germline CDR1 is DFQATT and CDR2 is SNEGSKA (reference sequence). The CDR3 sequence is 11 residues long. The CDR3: CSAERRYGYTF. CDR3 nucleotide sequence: TGCAGTGCCGAGCGGCGGTATGGCTACACCTTC.